This T cell receptor beta chain was obtained from a study of blood T cell repertoires in COVID-19. Turning to the study itself: From the United States, Italy and Spain came samples of acute and convalescent COVID-19.

The length of the CDR3 is 15 residues. The J segment lost 1 base and the V segment lost 10 bases, leaving 10 bases of the junction unmatched. The germline V gene encodes CDR1 WSHSY and CDR2 SAAADI. Generated by immunoSEQ multiplex PCR, the TCRdb table keeps only in-frame clones and is missing some. The data show a few hundred thousand clones, roughly 89% seen once. This clone was seen only a few times. The sequence was obtained from a man aged 50 to 60 with acute or convalescent COVID-19. V usage is TRBV10-2 and J usage is TRBJ1-5; 7 bases map to TRBD1. The specimen sequenced was peripheral blood. CDR3 region: CATRTGFGSNQPQHF. The CDR3 coding sequence is TGCGCCACCAGGACAGGATTCGGGAGCAATCAGCCCCAGCATTTT.